What follows are 5 T cell receptor beta chains derived from one specimen sequenced in a study of beta chain features in type 1 diabetes. Since all of the isolated RNA was reverse transcribed, expressed TCRB transcripts were what got sequenced. Clones were read by immunoSEQ multiplex PCR, and TCRdb kept only the in-frame ones, dropping some. The sample holds 680,000 or so clones, about 14% seen once. Sequences were obtained from naive CD4+ T cells from blood. These receptors originate from a man younger than 30 in good health.

There are a few counts of this clone. This CDR3 is CASSSAGGNEQFF. In nucleotides, the CDR3 is TGTGCCAGCAGCTCAGCGGGAGGGAATGAGCAGTTCTTC. The chain joins TRBV5-6 to TRBJ2-1; 10 bases match TRBD2. The germline V gene encodes CDR1 SGHDT and CDR2 YYEEEE. V lost 3 bases to trimming and J lost 7 bases; unmatched junction nucleotides: 1. The CDR3 sequence is 13 residues long.

V and J are TRBV19 and TRBJ2-7, with D perhaps TRBD1 (6 bases). V was clipped by 4 bases and J by 4 bases, with 8 bases between them. CDR1 is LNHDA, CDR2 SQIVND, per germline (reference sequence). The CDR3 contains 12 residues. The CDR3: CASSSGQYEQYF. In DNA, the CDR3 is TGTGCCAGTAGTAGCGGACAGTACGAGCAGTACTTC.

The rearrangement links TRBV28 to TRBJ2-2, with 7 bases aligning to TRBD1. The CDR3 runs to 15 residues. With 3 bases clipped from V and 2 bases from J, the junction kept 3 bases outside the gene matches. Germline CDR1 is MDHEN and CDR2 is SYDVKM. The CDR3 loop reads CASSLGTANTGELFF. CDR3 in DNA: TGTGCCAGCAGTTTGGGGACAGCAAACACCGGGGAGCTGTTTTTT. The full variable domain, rest sourced from reference TRBV28 and TRBJ2-2, is DVKVTQSSRYLVKRTGEKVFLECVQDMDHENMFWYRQDPGLGLRLIYFSYDVKMKEKGDIPEGYSVSREKKERFSLILESASTNQTSMYLCASSLGTANTGELFFGEGSRLTVL.

The CDR3 DNA is TGTGCCAGCAATCCCCACGTAACCGGGGCCAACGTCCTGACTTTC. This sequence encodes CASNPHVTGANVLTF. V is TRBV6-5 and J is TRBJ2-6, with D uncertain. Germline loops: CDR1 MNHEY, CDR2 SVGAGI. The CDR3 is 15 amino acids. V was cut by 7 bases and J by 4 bases, with 14 bases left in between.

The gene calls are TRBV4-3 and TRBJ1-2; no reliable D call. Trimming shortened V by 4 bases and J by 8 bases, and 20 bases separated the two germline ends. The V gene's germline CDR1 is LGHNA and CDR2 YSLEER. The CDR3 loop spans 15 amino acids. CDR3 sequence (DNA): TGCGCCAGCAGCCGCTCGGACTACGCAGGAGACGGCTACACCTTC. Its translation is CASSRSDYAGDGYTF.